A selection of T cell receptor beta chains follows, all from one sample in a study of T cell responses to AZD1222 COVID-19 vaccine. Some clones are missing from TCRdb's copy, which holds only in-frame ones; the method was immunoSEQ multiplex PCR. Counted here are some 95,000 clones, roughly 91% occurring once; the ten biggest clones make up about 3.7%. The sequenced sample was peripheral blood, obtained on day 0 of AZD1222 vaccination. These receptors originate from an adult in good health. The CDR3 runs from the conserved cysteine through the conserved F or W. A D gene is named only where the DNA matches it firmly. The size of a clone is reported for some rows only, either as once, few or many, or as a class for expanded clones.

v_call	clone_size	j_call	d_call	cdr3_aa	cdr3_nt
TRBV11-2	.	TRBJ2-2	TRBD2	CASSLDGTSGGKNTGELFF	TGTGCCAGCAGCTTAGACGGGACTAGCGGGGGAAAGAACACCGGGGAGCTGTTTTTT
TRBV27	.	TRBJ2-1	TRBD2	CASSLIPLAGGDNEQFF	TGTGCCAGCAGTTTAATCCCGCTAGCGGGGGGAGACAATGAGCAGTTCTTC
TRBV6-4	.	TRBJ1-1	TRBD1	CASSAAPGGNTEAFF	TGTGCCAGCAGTGCGGCCCCAGGGGGGAACACTGAAGCTTTCTTT
TRBV7-9	.	TRBJ1-3	TRBD1	CASSSGQGPGNTIYF	TGTGCCAGCAGCTCCGGACAGGGCCCCGGAAACACCATATATTTT
TRBV5-1	.	TRBJ1-2	.	CASSLGPGDYGYTF	TGCGCCAGCAGCTTGGGTCCAGGGGACTATGGCTACACCTTC
TRBV13	.	TRBJ1-2	.	CASSTGTIRGYTF	TGTGCCAGCAGCACTGGGACAATACGGGGCTACACCTTC
TRBV27	once	TRBJ2-1	.	CASRTHPIAYNEQFF	TGTGCCAGCAGGACTCATCCTATCGCCTACAATGAGCAGTTCTTC
TRBV11-2	few	TRBJ2-4	TRBD1	CASSRDRGLPKNIQYF	TGTGCCAGCAGCCGAGACAGGGGCTTGCCAAAAAACATTCAGTACTTC
TRBV6-5	.	TRBJ1-2	.	CASTNEGGHDYGYTF	TGTGCCAGCACCAACGAGGGGGGGCATGACTATGGCTACACCTTC
TRBV19	.	TRBJ1-1	TRBD1	CASSIGQGNTEAFF	TGTGCCAGTAGTATAGGACAGGGGAACACTGAAGCTTTCTTT
TRBV4-1	.	TRBJ2-5	TRBD2	CASSQDRAGSGGGETQYF	TGCGCCAGCAGCCAAGATCGGGCCGGTAGCGGGGGAGGCGAGACCCAGTACTTC
TRBV6-5	.	TRBJ1-1	.	CASSYAGLGTEAFF	TGTGCCAGCAGTTACGCAGGGTTGGGCACTGAAGCTTTCTTT
TRBV27	.	TRBJ1-1	.	CASSLYPLGGYTEAFF	TGTGCCAGCAGTTTATACCCCCTGGGGGGCTACACTGAAGCTTTCTTT
TRBV6-5	.	TRBJ1-1	TRBD1	CASSYRTGGTEAFF	TGTGCCAGCAGTTACAGGACAGGGGGCACTGAAGCTTTCTTT
TRBV27	.	TRBJ1-1	.	CASSPSDSFEAFF	TGTGCCAGCAGTCCCTCGGACAGCTTTGAAGCTTTCTTT
TRBV4-2	.	TRBJ2-1	TRBD2	CASSQVAGELNEQFF	TGTGCCAGCAGCCAAGTTGCGGGGGAGCTCAATGAGCAGTTCTTC
TRBV6-5	.	TRBJ2-1	TRBD1	CASSYSSGQGRNEQFF	TGTGCCAGCAGTTACTCATCGGGACAGGGGAGGAATGAGCAGTTCTTC
TRBV15	.	TRBJ1-4	TRBD1	CATSTRTGVGRANEKLFF	TGTGCCACCAGCACCCGAACAGGGGTCGGGAGAGCTAATGAAAAACTGTTTTTT
TRBV4-3	.	TRBJ2-2	.	CASSPTHSSGELFF	TGCGCCAGCAGTCCCACCCATTCGTCCGGGGAGCTGTTTTTT
TRBV5-1	few	TRBJ1-1	TRBD1	CASSLTGAENTEAFF	TGCGCCAGCAGCCTCACAGGGGCGGAGAACACTGAAGCTTTCTTT
TRBV7-9	.	TRBJ1-1	TRBD1	CASSFTGQGNTEAFF	TGTGCCAGCAGCTTTACGGGACAGGGGAACACTGAAGCTTTCTTT
TRBV6-6	.	TRBJ2-2	.	CASKGGNTGELFF	TGTGCCAGCAAGGGCGGGAACACCGGGGAGCTGTTTTTT
TRBV19	.	TRBJ1-1	.	CASSINTEAFF	TGTGCCAGTAGTATAAACACTGAAGCTTTCTTT
TRBV6-5	.	TRBJ2-1	.	CASSFGASYNEQFF	TGTGCCAGCAGTTTCGGGGCTTCCTACAATGAGCAGTTCTTC
TRBV12-3/TRBV12-4	.	TRBJ1-2	.	CASSLGAYGYTF	TGTGCCAGCAGTTTAGGAGCATATGGCTACACCTTC
TRBV10-3	.	TRBJ2-3	TRBD2	CAISDGLAGETDTQYF	TGTGCCATCAGTGATGGACTAGCGGGGGAGACAGATACGCAGTATTTT
TRBV9	.	TRBJ1-5	.	CASSADGNQPQHF	TGTGCCAGCAGCGCAGACGGGAATCAGCCCCAGCATTTT
TRBV11-2	.	TRBJ2-2	.	CASSSQGGRGGELFF	TGTGCCAGCAGCTCCCAAGGCGGTCGGGGCGGGGAGCTGTTTTTT
TRBV27	once	TRBJ1-2	TRBD1	CASSWGGTGFGYTF	TGTGCCAGCAGTTGGGGCGGGACAGGGTTTGGCTACACCTTC
TRBV5-4	once	TRBJ1-1	.	CASSLGGLNTEAFF	TGTGCCAGCAGCTTGGGGGGTCTGAACACTGAAGCTTTCTTT
TRBV19	.	TRBJ1-1	.	CASKEWTKNTEAFF	TGTGCCAGTAAGGAGTGGACAAAGAACACTGAAGCTTTCTTT